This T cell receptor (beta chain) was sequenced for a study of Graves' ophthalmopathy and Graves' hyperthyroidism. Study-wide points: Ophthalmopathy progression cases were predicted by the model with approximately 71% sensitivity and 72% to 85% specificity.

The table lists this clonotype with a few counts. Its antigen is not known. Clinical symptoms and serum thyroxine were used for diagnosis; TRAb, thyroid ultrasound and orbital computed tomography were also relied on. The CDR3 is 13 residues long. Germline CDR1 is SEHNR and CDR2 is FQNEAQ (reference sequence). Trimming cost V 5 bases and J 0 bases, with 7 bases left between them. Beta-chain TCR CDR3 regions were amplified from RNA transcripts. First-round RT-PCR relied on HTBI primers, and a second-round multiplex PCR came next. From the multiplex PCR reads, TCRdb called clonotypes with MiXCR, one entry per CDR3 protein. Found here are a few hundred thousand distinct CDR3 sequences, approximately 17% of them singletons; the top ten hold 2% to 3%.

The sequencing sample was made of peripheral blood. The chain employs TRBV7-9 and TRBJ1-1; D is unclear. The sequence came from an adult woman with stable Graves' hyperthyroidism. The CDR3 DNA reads TGTGCCAGCAGCCGCAGTATGAACACTGAAGCTTTCTTT. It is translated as CASSRSMNTEAFF.